This TCR beta chain was identified in a study of beta chain features in type 1 diabetes. About the study: Cells sorted and examined across all samples totaled over 95 million. Notes on the study in general: In all four CD4+ subsets, TCRB CDR3 length was significantly, moderately reduced in type 1 diabetes. HLA effects on TCRB rearrangement stayed unresolved here.

Expressed TCRB transcripts were sequenced because the isolated RNA had all been reverse transcribed beforehand. Average reads for naive, central memory and regulatory T cell samples were about 4 million. Using immunoSEQ multiplex PCR, the repertoire was profiled, and TCRdb retains in-frame clones only, with some absent. The sample lists 250,000 to 350,000 clones; about 13% were seen once. This CDR3 has 13 residues. Germline lookup yields CDR1 SQVTM and CDR2 ANQGSEA. V was shortened by 2 bases and J by 1 base, with 8 bases between the two germline ends. This clone occurred a few times. Its specificity is unknown. Different DNA sequences within this sample yield the same CDR3.

The sequence came from a man aged 25-45 years with type 1 diabetes. The J gene is TRBJ2-5, the V gene TRBV29-1; the D gene is possibly TRBD2 (6 bases). The specimen was naive CD4+ T cells from blood. The CDR3 nucleotides read TGCAGCGTTGAACCGGGAGCCCAAGAGACCCAGTACTTC. Translating gives CSVEPGAQETQYF.